These 14 T cell receptor beta chains originate from one sample sequenced in a study of blood T cell repertoires in COVID-19. Repertoires were generated with immunoSEQ multiplex PCR, while TCRdb's copy carries only in-frame clones and drops some. Counted here are fewer than 200,000 clones, about 78% occurring once; the ten biggest clones make up around 16%. Material for sequencing was PBMCs or T cells enriched from blood (not recorded which). The receptor source for this set is a woman aged 45-65 years who had recovered from COVID-19.

V gene TRBV3-1 (or the pseudogene TRBV3-2) combines with J gene TRBJ1-5; D may be TRBD1 (5 bases). This CDR3 region has 20 residues. V lost 0 bases, J lost 7 bases, and 28 bases lay in between. CDR1 and CDR2 (germline): LGHDT, YNNKEL (reference sequence). Here the CDR3 reads CASSQDRPNRSRGFRQPQHF. The CDR3 DNA reads TGTGCCAGCAGCCAAGATCGTCCCAACCGGAGCCGGGGGTTTCGGCAGCCCCAGCATTTT.

The V gene is TRBV11-2, the J gene TRBJ1-4, with TRBD1 as a possible D gene (6 bases). This CDR3 is 17 amino acids long. Trimming took off 0 bases at V and 8 bases at J, with 19 bases between the two ends. Germline V gene lookup returns CDR1 SGHAT and CDR2 FQNNGV. CDR3: CASSLDKGGREAEKLFF. In DNA, the CDR3 is TGTGCCAGCAGCTTAGATAAGGGGGGGAGGGAGGCGGAAAAACTGTTTTTT.

The genes are TRBV10-3 and TRBJ2-2, with a tentative D call TRBD1 (5 bases). The germline V and J ends were trimmed by 4 bases and 6 bases, with 9 bases remaining between them. The CDR3 totals 13 residues. Germline V lookup: CDR1 ENHRY, CDR2 SYGVKD. The CDR3 nucleotides are TGTGCCATCAGTGGCCTCAGGGCCGGGGAGCTGTTTTTT. Translating it yields CAISGLRAGELFF.

The V and J genes are TRBV6-6 and TRBJ2-7, with D possibly being TRBD1 (6 bases). The germline gives CDR1 MNHNY, CDR2 SVGAGI (reference sequence). This CDR3 comprises 15 residues. Trimming removed 2 bases at V and 0 bases at J, with 11 bases between. In nucleotides, the CDR3 is TGTGCCAGCAGTTACGCAGGGGAGAGCTCCTACGAGCAGTACTTC. Translating gives CASSYAGESSYEQYF.

The V and J genes are TRBV30 and TRBJ2-2, with 9 bases matching TRBD2. V lost 4 bases, J lost 7 bases, and 16 bases stayed unmatched. There are 17 residues in the CDR3. Germline V lookup: CDR1 GTSNPN, CDR2 SVGIG (reference sequence). DNA for the CDR3: TGTGCCTGGAACCCCTGGTTAGCGGGAGTCTCGGGCGGGGAGCTGTTTTTT. As protein: CAWNPWLAGVSGGELFF.

The chain carries TRBV7-3 and TRBJ2-1; the match to TRBD2 covers 8 bases. Germline assignment: CDR1 SGHTA and CDR2 FQGTGA. V shed 0 bases, J shed 8 bases, and the junction held 15 bases outside the gene matches. The CDR3 is 18 amino acids. In nucleotides, the CDR3 is TGTGCCAGCAGCTTAACCGTAACTAGCGGCCCCCTTTTCTATGAGCAGTTCTTC. Translated: CASSLTVTSGPLFYEQFF.

The V call is TRBV5-1, the J call TRBJ2-5; D is perhaps TRBD2 (6 bases). Trimming took 4 bases from V and 7 from J, leaving 11 bases between them. CDR1 is SGHRS, CDR2 YFSETQ, per germline. The CDR3 is 12 amino acids. CDR3 DNA sequence: TGCGCCAGCAGCGGGGGGTCCGGGACCCAGTACTTC. It translates to CASSGGSGTQYF. The entire variable domain, with the rest obtained from reference TRBV5-1 and TRBJ2-5, is as follows: KAGVTQTPRYLIKTRGQQVTLSCSPISGHRSVSWYQQTPGQGLQFLFEYFSETQRNKGNFPGRFSGRQFSNSRSEMNVSTLELGDSALYLCASSGGSGTQYFGPGTRLLVL.

The gene calls are TRBV7-9 and TRBJ1-2, with no clear D. In germline, CDR1 is SEHNR, CDR2 FQNEAQ (reference sequence). V dropped 5 bases and J dropped 5 bases, with 18 bases sitting between them. The CDR3 loop spans 15 amino acids. The CDR3 here is CASSRLTPTEYGYTF. The CDR3 nucleotides are TGTGCCAGCAGCCGTCTGACCCCCACAGAATATGGCTACACCTTC.

This clone was observed a handful of times. The chain uses TRBV5-1 and TRBJ1-2; D perhaps matches TRBD1 (5 bases). Per germline, CDR1 SGHRS and CDR2 YFSETQ. V lost 1 base, J lost 4 bases, and 17 bases lay in between. The CDR3 loop spans 16 amino acids. CDR3 residues: CASSLWGDNRLYGYTF. The CDR3 DNA reads TGCGCCAGCAGCTTGTGGGGGGATAATCGGCTCTATGGCTACACCTTC.

V is TRBV7-9 and J is TRBJ2-1; weak D call: TRBD1 (6 bases). The ends were cut back, 0 bases at V and 2 bases at J, with 11 bases in the middle. Looked up from germline, CDR1 is SEHNR and CDR2 is FQNEAQ (reference sequence). The CDR3 totals 16 residues. The CDR3 is CASSLAGAMAYNEQFF. For the CDR3, the DNA is TGTGCCAGCAGCTTAGCGGGGGCCATGGCCTACAATGAGCAGTTCTTC.

The chain is built from TRBV28 and TRBJ2-2, with a weak D call TRBD1 (5 bases). CDR1 MDHEN and CDR2 SYDVKM come from the germline V gene. This CDR3 has 15 residues. V lost 6 bases and J 4 bases, leaving 15 bases between the germline ends. The CDR3 coding sequence is TGTGCCAGCAGGAGGCAGGGTCAGGGCACCGGGGAGCTGTTTTTT. Translating gives CASRRQGQGTGELFF.

J is TRBJ2-6 and V is TRBV19; D is possibly TRBD2 (6 bases). Looked up from germline, CDR1 is LNHDA and CDR2 is SQIVND (reference sequence). The V gene lost 4 bases and the J gene lost 1 base, with 11 bases spanning the gap. The CDR3 covers 16 residues. The CDR3 bases are TGTGCCAGTAGTAAACGGGGGTTTTCTGGGGCCAACGTCCTGACTTTC. Its translation: CASSKRGFSGANVLTF.

This clone was counted a single time. An end of the junction differs from the germline gene, which may be a read error. The rearrangement uses TRBV24-1 and TRBJ2-5; 10 nucleotides align to TRBD2. This CDR3 has 14 residues. The germline V gene encodes CDR1 KGHDR and CDR2 SFDVKD. The DNA of the CDR3 is TGTGCCACCAGTGATTTCGGGACTAGCGAGACCCAATACTTC. Translation gives CATSDFGTSETQYF.

This chain uses TRBV28 with TRBJ2-3; 9 nucleotides agree with TRBD1. The CDR3 loop spans 17 amino acids. Looked up from germline, CDR1 is MDHEN and CDR2 is SYDVKM. Trimming cost V 3 bases and J 2 bases; bases outside gene matches: 9. This chain's CDR3 is CASSLPPGQGFTDTQYF. The CDR3 nucleotides are TGTGCCAGCAGTTTGCCGCCGGGACAGGGATTCACAGATACGCAGTATTTT.